The 31 T cell receptor beta chains listed next were all sequenced from one sample in a study of siplizumab effects on memory and regulatory T cells. Sequencing used immunoSEQ multiplex PCR; TCRdb keeps in-frame clones, though not all of them. This sample has 92,000 or so clones, with 70% to 90% found just once. Source material: CD4+ T cells sorted from blood. These receptors were taken from a human donor in good health.

The rearrangement joins TRBV7-8 to TRBJ2-5, with D possibly being TRBD1 (6 bases). This CDR3 contains 12 residues. V lost 11 bases, J lost 5 bases, and 15 bases lay in between. CDR1 is SGHVS, CDR2 FQNEAQ, per germline. The DNA for the CDR3 is TGTGCCCAAGGGACACCCGGGGAGACCCAGTACTTC. Its protein is CAQGTPGETQYF. The entire variable domain, with the rest obtained from reference TRBV7-8 and TRBJ2-5, is as follows: GAGVSQSPRYKVAKRGQDVALRCDPISGHVSLFWYQQALGQGPEFLTYFQNEAQLDKSGLPSDRFFAERPEGSVSTLKIQRTQQEDSAVYLCAQGTPGETQYFGPGTRLLVL.

V gene TRBV30 combines with J gene TRBJ1-1, with TRBD1 as a possible D gene (5 bases). This CDR3 is built from 13 residues. Germline V gene lookup returns CDR1 GTSNPN and CDR2 SVGIG (reference sequence). V was trimmed by 4 bases and J by 1 base, leaving 10 bases between them. CDR3 coding DNA: TGTGCCTGGACCAGGAGGGGGAACACTGAAGCTTTCTTT. This sequence encodes CAWTRRGNTEAFF.

This clone was found a few times. The J gene is TRBJ2-7, the V gene TRBV5-1; D is uncertain. The germline CDR1 and CDR2 sequences are SGHRS and YFSETQ. V lost 0 bases and J lost 0, with 4 bases in between. The CDR3 is made up of 13 amino acids. In DNA form, the CDR3 reads TGCGCCAGCAGCTTGGTTAGCTCCTACGAGCAGTACTTC. This translates into CASSLVSSYEQYF.

The chain carries TRBV30 and TRBJ1-2; unclear D gene. Germline V gene lookup returns CDR1 GTSNPN and CDR2 SVGIG (reference sequence). Trimming cost V 8 bases and J 0 bases, with 16 bases left between them. CDR3 length: 14 residues. In nucleotides, the CDR3 is TGTGCCAGCAGCTCCGCGGGAGCTAACTATGGCTACACCTTC. It translates to CASSSAGANYGYTF. Based on the CDR3 plus reference TRBV30 and TRBJ1-2, the full variable domain is SQTIHQWPATLVQPVGSPLSLECTVEGTSNPNLYWYRQAAGRGLQLLFYSVGIGQISSEVPQNLSASRPQDRQFILSSKKLLLSDSGFYLCASSSAGANYGYTFGSGTRLTVV.

The chain combines TRBV2 with TRBJ2-2, with D perhaps TRBD2 (6 bases). V lost 8 bases and J lost 7, with 14 bases in between. CDR3 length equals 13 residues. Germline V gene lookup returns CDR1 SNHLY and CDR2 FYNNEI. Written as DNA, the CDR3 is TGTGCCAGCTCCCGGGAGCTTTTCGGGGAGCTGTTTTTT. Its translation is CASSRELFGELFF.

The chain joins TRBV4-2 to TRBJ2-3; tentative D call: TRBD1 (6 bases). CDR1 is LGHNA, CDR2 YNFKEQ, per germline. The CDR3 contains 14 residues. V was shortened by 2 bases and J by 1 base, with 7 bases between the two germline ends. The DNA of the CDR3 is TGTGCCAGCAGCCAATCAGGGGGCACAGATACGCAGTATTTT. Amino acids: CASSQSGGTDTQYF.

This clone was seen a few times. The chain joins TRBV7-6 to TRBJ2-5, with D perhaps TRBD2 (5 bases). In germline, CDR1 is SGHVS, CDR2 FNYEAQ. The V and J ends lost 0 bases and 5 bases respectively, with 7 bases between them. There are 13 residues in the CDR3. The CDR3 DNA reads as TGTGCCAGCAGCTTAGCCCGAGGGGAGACCCAGTACTTC. Translation gives CASSLARGETQYF. Full variable domain (rest looked up from reference TRBV7-6 and TRBJ2-5): GAGVSQSPRYKVTKRGQDVALRCDPISGHVSLYWYRQALGQGPEFLTYFNYEAQQDKSGLPNDRFSAERPEGSISTLTIQRTEQRDSAMYRCASSLARGETQYFGPGTRLLVL.

V is TRBV29-1 and J is TRBJ2-7; D gene uncertain. CDR1 SQVTM and CDR2 ANQGSEA come from the germline V gene. This CDR3 has 13 residues. Trimming removed 0 bases at V and 4 bases at J, with 10 bases between. The DNA for the CDR3 is TGCAGCGTTGAAGATCGGGTGGGGTACGAGCAGTACTTC. It is translated as CSVEDRVGYEQYF.

V gene TRBV6-6 combines with J gene TRBJ1-2; D not resolved. Trimming shortened V by 5 bases and J by 2 bases, and 9 bases separated the two germline ends. Per germline, CDR1 MNHNY and CDR2 SVGAGI (reference sequence). CDR3 length equals 13 residues. CDR3 loop: CASSQTPNYGYTF. Here the CDR3 DNA reads TGTGCCAGCAGTCAGACCCCGAACTATGGCTACACCTTC.

There are a few counts of this clone. The chain carries TRBV7-2 and TRBJ2-7, with D hard to call. The germline V gene has CDR1 SGHTA and CDR2 FQGNSA. The CDR3 is 15 amino acids. V lost 1 base to trimming and J lost 3 bases, with 13 bases between them. As DNA, the CDR3 is TGTGCCAGCAGCTTAGGTCACAGCCTTTACTACGAGCAGTACTTC. This codes for CASSLGHSLYYEQYF.

The chain is built from TRBV18 and TRBJ1-5; no clear D. Germline CDR1 KGHSH, CDR2 LQKENI. V lost 3 bases and J lost 3, with 6 bases in between. The CDR3 contains 13 residues. The CDR3 region has the DNA TGTGCCAGCTCACCGGACGCCAATCAGCCCCAGCATTTT. It yields the protein CASSPDANQPQHF.

This clone was seen only a few times. V gene TRBV29-1 combines with J gene TRBJ2-2, with TRBD1 matching 8 bases. The CDR3 loop spans 14 amino acids. Germline-derived CDR1 and CDR2 are SQVTM and ANQGSEA. The trim removed 7 bases at V and 3 bases at J, leaving 7 bases unmatched. CDR3 amino acids: CSARQGWDTGELFF. CDR3 nucleotides: TGCAGCGCGCGACAGGGGTGGGACACCGGGGAGCTGTTTTTT.

V usage is TRBV7-8 and J usage is TRBJ2-7; TRBD1 agrees at 10 bases. J lost 6 bases, V lost 6 bases, and 8 bases had no gene match. Germline V CDR1 and CDR2: SGHVS, FQNEAQ. The CDR3 runs to 14 residues. The CDR3 protein is CASRPKRTGGEQYF. DNA of the CDR3: TGTGCCAGCAGACCTAAGCGGACAGGGGGCGAGCAGTACTTC.

The V and J genes are TRBV12-5 and TRBJ1-2; TRBD1 matches at 9 bases. The germline CDR1 and CDR2 sequences are LGHNT and FRNRAP. This CDR3 is 15 amino acids long. V was clipped by 5 bases and J by 8 bases; unmatched bases: 12. The DNA for the CDR3 is TGTGCTAGTGGTCCCCCCGGGACAGGGAATGTCGGCTACACCTTC. Translated: CASGPPGTGNVGYTF.

V is TRBV5-4 and J is TRBJ2-6, with a weak D call TRBD2 (6 bases). CDR3 size: 16 residues. The germline V gene has CDR1 SGHNT and CDR2 YYREEE (reference sequence). Trimming took 4 bases from V and 2 from J, leaving 13 bases between them. For the CDR3, the DNA is TGTGCCAGCAGCGCCGTTCTAGCGACTGGGGCCAACGTCCTGACTTTC. Protein sequence: CASSAVLATGANVLTF.

V and J are TRBV28 and TRBJ2-5, with D uncertain. The germline V gene has CDR1 MDHEN and CDR2 SYDVKM. Trimming took 8 bases from V and 4 from J, leaving 17 bases between them. CDR3 size: 14 residues. The CDR3, as DNA: TGTGCCAGCGGCAACCTAGGAGTTCTAGAGACCCAGTACTTC. Translating gives CASGNLGVLETQYF.

The chain carries TRBV30 and TRBJ1-4; maybe TRBD1 (5 bases). Germline V gene sequence: CDR1 GTSNPN, CDR2 SVGIG (reference sequence). CDR3 length equals 14 residues. Trimming shortened V by 2 bases and J by 11 bases, and 18 bases separated the two germline ends. Here the CDR3 DNA reads TGTGCCTGGAGTCTCGGGACTGGCGGCTATAAACTGTTTTTT. Its protein is CAWSLGTGGYKLFF. Full variable domain (remainder filled in from reference TRBV30 and TRBJ1-4): SQTIHQWPATLVQPVGSPLSLECTVEGTSNPNLYWYRQAAGRGLQLLFYSVGIGQISSEVPQNLSASRPQDRQFILSSKKLLLSDSGFYLCAWSLGTGGYKLFFGSGTQLSVL.

The genes are TRBV5-1 and TRBJ1-1; no reliable D call. The CDR3 spans 14 residues. The germline V gene has CDR1 SGHRS and CDR2 YFSETQ. Between the trimmed V and J ends, which lost 0 bases and 7 bases, there was a span of 13 bases. The DNA for the CDR3 is TGCGCCAGCAGCTTGGTAGGCAGTTGGGTTGAAGCTTTCTTT. As protein: CASSLVGSWVEAFF.

This clone was observed a few times. The chain joins TRBV7-1 to TRBJ1-2, with no clear D. TRBV7-1 is designated an ORF whose function remains uncertain. The CDR3 has 14 residues. Trimming removed 3 bases at V and 0 bases at J, with 8 bases between. The CDR3 coding sequence is TGTGCCAGCAGCTCCGCGGGAGCTAACTATGGCTACACCTTC. Translation gives CASSSAGANYGYTF.

The CDR3 is CASSLGSSSGNTIYF. In DNA, the CDR3 is TGTGCCAGCAGCTTGGGATCCAGCTCTGGAAACACCATATATTTT. The chain couples TRBV5-6 to TRBJ1-3; unclear D gene. The V end lost 0 bases, the J end lost 0 bases, and 7 bases lay between the germline ends. CDR3 size: 15 residues. The germline gives CDR1 SGHDT, CDR2 YYEEEE.

This clone was detected once. The chain recombines TRBV30 with TRBJ2-7; unclear D gene. The V end was cut by 1 base, the J end by 2 bases, with 6 bases between. Germline V gives CDR1 GTSNPN, CDR2 SVGIG (reference sequence). The CDR3 covers 12 residues. The CDR3 loop reads CAWSGATYEQYF. CDR3 DNA sequence: TGTGCCTGGAGTGGAGCCACCTACGAGCAGTACTTC.

The CDR3: CSVGQGHGEQYF. CDR3 coding DNA: TGCAGCGTTGGACAGGGCCATGGCGAGCAGTACTTC. This sequence joins TRBV29-1 and TRBJ2-7, with 7 bases fitting TRBD1. Germline V gene lookup returns CDR1 SQVTM and CDR2 ANQGSEA. This CDR3 is 12 amino acids long. V dropped 4 bases and J dropped 6; count of bases not matched to a gene: 6.

The chain employs TRBV6-6 and TRBJ1-1, with D maybe TRBD1 (6 bases). The CDR3 covers 12 residues. Germline V gives CDR1 MNHNY, CDR2 SVGAGI (reference sequence). The V end lost 7 bases, the J end lost 1 base, and 7 bases lay between the germline ends. In DNA, the CDR3 is TGTGCCAGCAAGGGACAGAACACTGAAGCTTTCTTT. Residues: CASKGQNTEAFF.

The V call is TRBV4-1, the J call TRBJ2-3; D possibly corresponds to TRBD2 (5 bases). The germline V gene encodes CDR1 MGHRA and CDR2 YSYEKL. The CDR3 totals 14 residues. Trimming pared 0 bases from V and 9 bases from J, leaving 13 bases between. The CDR3, as DNA: TGCGCCAGCAGCCAAGAAGGGTCAGCGGTCACGCAGTATTTT. Its protein product is CASSQEGSAVTQYF.

V and J are TRBV6-1 and TRBJ2-3; 8 bases align to TRBD2. Germline V gives CDR1 MNHNS, CDR2 SASEGT. The CDR3 is made up of 14 amino acids. The J segment lost 4 bases and the V segment lost 7 bases, leaving 7 bases of the junction unmatched. The CDR3 sequence is CASTWAGGADTQYF. CDR3 coding DNA: TGTGCCAGCACCTGGGCGGGAGGCGCAGATACGCAGTATTTT.

This chain links TRBV11-3 with TRBJ2-4; D is uncertain. V dropped 0 bases and J dropped 2 bases, with 11 bases sitting between them. Looked up from germline, CDR1 is SGHNT and CDR2 is YENEEA. This CDR3 spans 16 amino acids. This CDR3 reads CASSLDVVGTKNIQYF. Written as DNA, the CDR3 is TGTGCCAGCAGCTTAGATGTCGTGGGAACCAAAAACATTCAGTACTTC.

J is TRBJ2-1 and V is TRBV20-1; D not certain. CDR3 length: 11 amino acids. Deletions cut 5 bases from V and 4 bases from J, with 6 bases between. The germline V gene has CDR1 DFQATT and CDR2 SNEGSKA (reference sequence). CDR3 protein: CSAFFYNEQFF. DNA for the CDR3: TGCAGTGCTTTCTTTTACAATGAGCAGTTCTTC.

This chain links TRBV30 with TRBJ2-3; 7 positions match TRBD2. This CDR3 region has 14 residues. Germline V gives CDR1 GTSNPN, CDR2 SVGIG (reference sequence). The V and J ends lost 4 bases and 4 bases, in that order; junction bases with no gene match: 8. The CDR3 loop is CAWTKLAWADTQYF. As DNA, the CDR3 is TGTGCCTGGACCAAACTAGCGTGGGCAGATACGCAGTATTTT.

This clone was picked up a small number of times. The genes are TRBV19 and TRBJ1-1; weak D call: TRBD1 (5 bases). Germline V lookup: CDR1 LNHDA, CDR2 SQIVND (reference sequence). The CDR3 consists of 15 residues. Trimming shortened V by 1 base and J by 2 bases, and 11 bases separated the two germline ends. CDR3 DNA sequence: TGTGCCAGTAGTATAGCGCACAGGTTAAACACTGAAGCTTTCTTT. Protein: CASSIAHRLNTEAFF.

This clone was recorded only once. J is TRBJ2-3 and V is TRBV5-6; the match to TRBD2 covers 12 bases. Germline loops: CDR1 SGHDT, CDR2 YYEEEE. This CDR3 has 16 residues. V shed 4 bases, J shed 5 bases, and the junction held 8 bases outside the gene matches. The CDR3 DNA is TGTGCCAGCAGCCTACTAGCGGGAGGTGGGGTAGATACGCAGTATTTT. Its translation is CASSLLAGGGVDTQYF.

The chain has TRBV18 and TRBJ2-5; 11 bases match TRBD2. Germline CDR1 is KGHSH and CDR2 is LQKENI. This CDR3 has 16 residues. The junction had 4 bases not matched to a gene; V was cut back by 3 bases and J by 1 base. DNA of the CDR3: TGTGCCAGCTCACCGGCCGGGACTAGCGGCCAAGAGACCCAGTACTTC. As protein: CASSPAGTSGQETQYF.